A selection of T cell receptor beta chains follows, all from one sample in a study of post-analysis software for immune sequencing data. One entry per CDR3 protein, called by TCRdb with MiXCR from the PCR reads. The table includes about 570,000 distinct CDR3 sequences, 30% to 40% detected once. Sequences were obtained from blood. The receptors stem from a girl younger than 18 with multiple sclerosis. Both conserved end residues are part of each CDR3. A D gene is named only where the DNA matches it firmly. Expanded clones get a size class; other rows say once, few or many, or leave the size out.

clone_size j_call v_call d_call cdr3_nt cdr3_aa
. TRBJ2-7 TRBV11-3 TRBD2 TGTGCCAGCAGTTCCAGGACTAGTGCCTCCTACGAGCAGTACTTC CASSSRTSASYEQYF
. TRBJ2-7 TRBV20-1 . TGCAGTGCTAGAGATCAGGCGGCTTCCCCCTCCTACGAGCAGTACTTC CSARDQAASPSYEQYF
. TRBJ2-7 TRBV5-1 . TGCGCCAGCAGCTTGGAGGGCAGGGGTGACGAGCAGTACTTC CASSLEGRGDEQYF
. TRBJ1-1 TRBV15 . TGTGCCACCAGCCGCCGTGTGGGATCGAACACTGAAGCTTTCTTT CATSRRVGSNTEAFF
many TRBJ2-7 TRBV20-1 . TGCAGTGCTCGTATAGGACAGGGAGGGTACGAGCAGTACTTC CSARIGQGGYEQYF
. TRBJ2-7 TRBV5-4 . TGTGCCAGCAGCTCCCTCGACGGGTACTCCTACGAGCAGTACTTC CASSSLDGYSYEQYF
. TRBJ2-3 TRBV5-1 TRBD2 TGCGCCAGCAGCTTCTCGCGGGGGACTCCCCCAGATACGCAGTATTTT CASSFSRGTPPDTQYF
. TRBJ2-1 TRBV6-1 . TGTGCCAACAATGGGGGGGCCTTGATTGATGAGCAGTTCTTC CANNGGALIDEQFF
. TRBJ1-1 TRBV5-6 TRBD1 TGTGCCAGCAGCATAGGGGACAGGGAGGCTGAAGCTTTCTTT CASSIGDREAEAFF
few TRBJ2-2 TRBV4-1 TRBD1 TGCGCCAGCAGCCAGGGGACAGGGGCGACCGGGGAGCTGTTTTTT CASSQGTGATGELFF
. TRBJ2-5 TRBV5-1 . TGCGCCAGCAGCTTGGCCAGGGACGACCAAGAGACCCAGTACTTC CASSLARDDQETQYF
once TRBJ2-5 TRBV4-1 . TGCGCCAGCAGCCCGCAGGGGGGCAGCTTCCAAGAGACCCAGTACTTC CASSPQGGSFQETQYF
once TRBJ2-3 TRBV5-1 . TGCGCCAGCAGCCCGACGCCGGGGAGCACAGATACGCAGTATTTT CASSPTPGSTDTQYF
. TRBJ2-3 TRBV4-1 . TGCGCCAGCAGCCAACCAGACAGAAGCACAGATACGCAGTATTTT CASSQPDRSTDTQYF
. TRBJ1-5 TRBV12-3/TRBV12-4 TRBD1 TGTGCCAGCAGTCCGCACAGGGGAGCGGGCAATCAGCCCCAGCATTTT CASSPHRGAGNQPQHF
. TRBJ2-5 TRBV2 TRBD1 TGTGCCGTCCGGGACAGGGAGGAGACCCAGTACTTC CAVRDREETQYF
. TRBJ2-1 TRBV20-1 . TGCAGTGCTTTACAGTACAATGAGGGGAATGAGCAGTTCTTC CSALQYNEGNEQFF
. TRBJ2-4 TRBV6-2/TRBV6-3 TRBD1 TGTGCCAGCAGACGACAGGGGGGCCAACTAGCCAAAAACATTCAGTACTTC CASRRQGGQLAKNIQYF
. TRBJ2-3 TRBV5-1 . TGCGCCAGCAGCTTGCCAGCGTCCACAGATACGCAGTATTTT CASSLPASTDTQYF
. TRBJ2-5 TRBV6-5 TRBD2 TGTGCCAGCAGTTCACTAGCGGGGGGTCATCAAGAGACCCAGTACTTC CASSSLAGGHQETQYF
many TRBJ1-1 TRBV5-6 . TGTGCCAGCAGCCGACACGGGACCCGAAGCAACACTGAAGCTTTCTTT CASSRHGTRSNTEAFF
few TRBJ2-3 TRBV5-5 . TGTGCCAGCAGCTTCCTGACAGAGGGAGATACGCAGTATTTT CASSFLTEGDTQYF
once TRBJ2-7 TRBV12-3/TRBV12-4 TRBD1 TGTGCCAGCAGCCCAACCGGGACAGAAAACAATGAGCAGTACTTC CASSPTGTENNEQYF
few TRBJ1-1 TRBV5-1 TRBD1 TGCGCCAGCAGCCCGTTAACAGGGGGCACTGAAGCTTTCTTT CASSPLTGGTEAFF